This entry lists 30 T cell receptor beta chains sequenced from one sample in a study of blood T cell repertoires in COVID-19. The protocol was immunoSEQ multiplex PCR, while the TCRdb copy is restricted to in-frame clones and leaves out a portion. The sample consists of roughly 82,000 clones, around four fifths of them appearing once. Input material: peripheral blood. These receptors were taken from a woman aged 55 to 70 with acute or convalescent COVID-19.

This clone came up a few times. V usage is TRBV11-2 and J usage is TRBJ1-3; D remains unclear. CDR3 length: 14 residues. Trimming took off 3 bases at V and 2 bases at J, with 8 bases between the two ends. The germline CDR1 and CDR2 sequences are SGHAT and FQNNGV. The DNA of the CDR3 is TGTGCCAGCAGCTTGGTAGTAGCTGGAAACACCATATATTTT. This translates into CASSLVVAGNTIYF.

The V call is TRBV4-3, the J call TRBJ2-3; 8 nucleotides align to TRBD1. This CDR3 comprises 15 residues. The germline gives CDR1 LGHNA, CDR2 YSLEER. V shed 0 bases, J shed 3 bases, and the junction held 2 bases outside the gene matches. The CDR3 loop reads CASSQDDRGTDTQYF. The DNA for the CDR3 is TGCGCCAGCAGCCAAGATGACAGGGGAACAGATACGCAGTATTTT.

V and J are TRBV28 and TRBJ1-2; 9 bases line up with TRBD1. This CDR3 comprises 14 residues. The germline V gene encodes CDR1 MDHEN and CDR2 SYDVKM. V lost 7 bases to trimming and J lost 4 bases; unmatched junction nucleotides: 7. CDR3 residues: CASIPGQGSYGYTF. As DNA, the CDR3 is TGTGCCAGCATCCCGGGACAGGGATCCTATGGCTACACCTTC.

The CDR3: CASSVGGNSYEQYF. CDR3 coding DNA: TGTGCCAGCAGCGTAGGAGGGAACTCCTACGAGCAGTACTTC. The rearrangement links TRBV9 to TRBJ2-7; a possible D gene is TRBD2 (5 bases). Germline CDR1 is SGDLS and CDR2 is YYNGEE. The CDR3 spans 14 residues. V dropped 0 bases and J dropped 0 bases, with 7 bases sitting between them.

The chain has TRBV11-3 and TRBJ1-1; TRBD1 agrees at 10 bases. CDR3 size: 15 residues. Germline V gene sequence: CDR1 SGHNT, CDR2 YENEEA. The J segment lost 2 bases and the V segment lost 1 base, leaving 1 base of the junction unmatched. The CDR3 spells CASSLGTGGNTEAFF. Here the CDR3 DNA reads TGTGCCAGCAGCTTAGGGACAGGGGGTAACACTGAAGCTTTCTTT. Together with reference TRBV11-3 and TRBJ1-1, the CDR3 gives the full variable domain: EAGVVQSPRYKIIEKKQPVAFWCNPISGHNTLYWYLQNLGQGPELLIRYENEEAVDDSQLPKDRFSAERLKGVDSTLKIQPAELGDSAVYLCASSLGTGGNTEAFFGQGTRLTVV.

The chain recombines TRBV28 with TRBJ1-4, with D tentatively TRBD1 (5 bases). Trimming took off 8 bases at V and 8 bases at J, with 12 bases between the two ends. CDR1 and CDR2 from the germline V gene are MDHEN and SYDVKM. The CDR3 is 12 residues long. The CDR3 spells CASGGLGEKLFF. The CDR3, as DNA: TGTGCCAGCGGGGGGTTGGGGGAAAAACTGTTTTTT.

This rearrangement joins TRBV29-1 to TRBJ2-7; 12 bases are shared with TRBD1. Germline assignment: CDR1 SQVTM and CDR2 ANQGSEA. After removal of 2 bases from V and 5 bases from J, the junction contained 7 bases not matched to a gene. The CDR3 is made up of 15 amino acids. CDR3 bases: TGCAGCGTTGAAACGGGACAGGGGGCCCTCAACGAGCAGTACTTC. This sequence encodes CSVETGQGALNEQYF.

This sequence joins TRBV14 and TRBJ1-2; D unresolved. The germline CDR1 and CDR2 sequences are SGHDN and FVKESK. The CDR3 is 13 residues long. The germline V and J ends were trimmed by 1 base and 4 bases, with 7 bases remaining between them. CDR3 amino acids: CASSQASPYGYTF. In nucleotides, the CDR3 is TGTGCCAGCAGCCAAGCCAGTCCCTATGGCTACACCTTC.

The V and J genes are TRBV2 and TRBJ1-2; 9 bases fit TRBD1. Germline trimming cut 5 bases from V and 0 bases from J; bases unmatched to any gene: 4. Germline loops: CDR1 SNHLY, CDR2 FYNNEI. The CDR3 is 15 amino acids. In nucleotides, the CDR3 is TGTGCCAGCAGTCTGGGACAGGGCTCTAACTATGGCTACACCTTC. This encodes CASSLGQGSNYGYTF.

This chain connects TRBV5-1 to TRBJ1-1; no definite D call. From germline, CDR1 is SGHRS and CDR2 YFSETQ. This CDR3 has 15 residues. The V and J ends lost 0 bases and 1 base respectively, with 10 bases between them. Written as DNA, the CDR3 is TGCGCCAGCAGCTTGGCCACAGCTCCGAACACTGAAGCTTTCTTT. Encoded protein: CASSLATAPNTEAFF.

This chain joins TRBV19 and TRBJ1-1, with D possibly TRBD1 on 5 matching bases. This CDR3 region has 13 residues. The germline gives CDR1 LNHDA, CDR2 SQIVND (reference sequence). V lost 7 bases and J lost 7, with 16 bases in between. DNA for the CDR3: TGTGCCAGTACCACCCGGGGGGTAGGTGAAGCTTTCTTT. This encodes CASTTRGVGEAFF.

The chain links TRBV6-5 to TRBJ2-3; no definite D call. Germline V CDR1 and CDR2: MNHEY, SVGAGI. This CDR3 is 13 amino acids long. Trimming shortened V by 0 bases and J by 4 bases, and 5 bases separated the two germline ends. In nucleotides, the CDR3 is TGTGCCAGCAGTTACTCTCTTTCAGATACGCAGTATTTT. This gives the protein CASSYSLSDTQYF.

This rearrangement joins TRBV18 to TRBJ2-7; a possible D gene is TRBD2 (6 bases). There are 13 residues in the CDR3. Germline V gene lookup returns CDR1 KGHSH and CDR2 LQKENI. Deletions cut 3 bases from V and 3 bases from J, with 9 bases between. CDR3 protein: CASSPRLVYEQYF. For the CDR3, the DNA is TGTGCCAGCTCACCGAGACTAGTCTACGAGCAGTACTTC.

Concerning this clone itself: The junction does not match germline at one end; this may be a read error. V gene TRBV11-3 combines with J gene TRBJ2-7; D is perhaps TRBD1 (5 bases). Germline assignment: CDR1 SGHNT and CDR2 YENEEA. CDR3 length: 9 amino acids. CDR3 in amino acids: CASRTPRVF. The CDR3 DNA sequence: TGTGCCAGCAGGACCCCCAGGGTCTTC.

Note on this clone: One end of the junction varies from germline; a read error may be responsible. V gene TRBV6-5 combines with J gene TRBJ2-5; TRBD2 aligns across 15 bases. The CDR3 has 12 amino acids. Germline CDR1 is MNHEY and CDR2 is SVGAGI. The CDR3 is CASRGLAGGPNF. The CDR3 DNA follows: TGTGCCAGCAGGGGACTAGCGGGAGGCCCCAACTTC.

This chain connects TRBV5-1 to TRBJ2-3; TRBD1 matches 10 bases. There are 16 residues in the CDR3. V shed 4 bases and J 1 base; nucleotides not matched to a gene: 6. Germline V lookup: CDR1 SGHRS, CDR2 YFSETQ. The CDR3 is CASSQKTGGGTDTQYF. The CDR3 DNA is TGCGCCAGCAGCCAAAAGACAGGGGGCGGCACAGATACGCAGTATTTT.

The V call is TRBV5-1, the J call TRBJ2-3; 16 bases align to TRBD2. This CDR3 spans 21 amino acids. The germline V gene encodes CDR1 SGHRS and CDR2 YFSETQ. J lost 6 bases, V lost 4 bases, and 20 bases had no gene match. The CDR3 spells CASSLSLKGLAGGGQRDTQYF. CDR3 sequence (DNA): TGCGCCAGCAGCCTATCCTTAAAGGGACTAGCGGGAGGGGGCCAAAGGGATACGCAGTATTTT.

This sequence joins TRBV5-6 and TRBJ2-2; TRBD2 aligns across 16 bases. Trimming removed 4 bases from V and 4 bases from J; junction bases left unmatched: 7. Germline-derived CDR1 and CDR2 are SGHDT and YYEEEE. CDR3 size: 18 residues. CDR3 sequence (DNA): TGTGCCAGCAGCAGTTATGGGACTAGCGGGGGGGGCACCGGGGAGCTGTTTTTT. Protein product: CASSSYGTSGGGTGELFF. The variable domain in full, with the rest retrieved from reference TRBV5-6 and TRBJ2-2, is DAGVTQSPTHLIKTRGQQVTLRCSPKSGHDTVSWYQQALGQGPQFIFQYYEEEERQRGNFPDRFSGHQFPNYSSELNVNALLLGDSALYLCASSSYGTSGGGTGELFFGEGSRLTVL.

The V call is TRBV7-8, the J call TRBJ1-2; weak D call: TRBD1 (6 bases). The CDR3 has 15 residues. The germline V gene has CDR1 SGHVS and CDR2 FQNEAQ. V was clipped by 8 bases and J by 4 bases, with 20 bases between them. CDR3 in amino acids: CASEMRGAASYGYTF. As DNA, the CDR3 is TGTGCCAGCGAGATGCGGGGGGCTGCCTCCTATGGCTACACCTTC. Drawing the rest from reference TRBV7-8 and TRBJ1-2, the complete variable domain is GAGVSQSPRYKVAKRGQDVALRCDPISGHVSLFWYQQALGQGPEFLTYFQNEAQLDKSGLPSDRFFAERPEGSVSTLKIQRTQQEDSAVYLCASEMRGAASYGYTFGSGTRLTVV.

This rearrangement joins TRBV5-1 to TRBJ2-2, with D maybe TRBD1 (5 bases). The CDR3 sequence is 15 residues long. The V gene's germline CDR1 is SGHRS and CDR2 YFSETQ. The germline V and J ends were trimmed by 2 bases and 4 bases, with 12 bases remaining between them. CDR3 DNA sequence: TGCGCCAGCAGCTTTCTGCCAGGGTCCACCGGGGAGCTGTTTTTT. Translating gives CASSFLPGSTGELFF.

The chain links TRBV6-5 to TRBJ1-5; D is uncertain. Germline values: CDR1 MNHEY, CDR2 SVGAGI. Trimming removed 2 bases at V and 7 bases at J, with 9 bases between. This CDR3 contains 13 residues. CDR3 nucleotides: TGTGCCAGCAGTTACACCGGGAACCAGCCCCAGCATTTT. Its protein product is CASSYTGNQPQHF.

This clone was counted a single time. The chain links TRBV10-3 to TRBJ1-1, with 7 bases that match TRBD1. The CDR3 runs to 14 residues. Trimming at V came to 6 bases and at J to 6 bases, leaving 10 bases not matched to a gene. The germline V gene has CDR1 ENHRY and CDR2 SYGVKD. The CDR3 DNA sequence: TGTGCCATCAGATACACAGGGGAGGTAGCTGAAGCTTTCTTT. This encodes CAIRYTGEVAEAFF.

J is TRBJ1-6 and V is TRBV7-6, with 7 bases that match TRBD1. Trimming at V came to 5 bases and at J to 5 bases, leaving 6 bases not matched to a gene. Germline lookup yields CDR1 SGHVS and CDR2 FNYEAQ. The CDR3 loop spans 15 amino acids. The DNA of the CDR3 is TGTGCCAGCAGCCTCCGACAGGGTAATAATTCACCCCTCCACTTT. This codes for CASSLRQGNNSPLHF. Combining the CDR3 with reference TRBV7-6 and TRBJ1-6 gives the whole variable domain GAGVSQSPRYKVTKRGQDVALRCDPISGHVSLYWYRQALGQGPEFLTYFNYEAQQDKSGLPNDRFSAERPEGSISTLTIQRTEQRDSAMYRCASSLRQGNNSPLHFGNGTRLTVT.

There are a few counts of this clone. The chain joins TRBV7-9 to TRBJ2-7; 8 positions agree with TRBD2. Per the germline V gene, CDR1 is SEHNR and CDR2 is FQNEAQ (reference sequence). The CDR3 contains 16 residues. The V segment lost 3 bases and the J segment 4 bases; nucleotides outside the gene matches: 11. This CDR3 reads CASSFGWSGSEYEQYF. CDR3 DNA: TGTGCCAGCAGCTTCGGGTGGAGCGGGAGTGAGTACGAGCAGTACTTC.

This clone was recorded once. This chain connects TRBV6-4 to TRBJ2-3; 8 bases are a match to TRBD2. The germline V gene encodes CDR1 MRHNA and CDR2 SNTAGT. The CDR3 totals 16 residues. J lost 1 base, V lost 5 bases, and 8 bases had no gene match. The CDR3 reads CASSRSLGGGTDTQYF. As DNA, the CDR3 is TGTGCCAGCAGTCGATCCCTCGGGGGGGGCACAGATACGCAGTATTTT.

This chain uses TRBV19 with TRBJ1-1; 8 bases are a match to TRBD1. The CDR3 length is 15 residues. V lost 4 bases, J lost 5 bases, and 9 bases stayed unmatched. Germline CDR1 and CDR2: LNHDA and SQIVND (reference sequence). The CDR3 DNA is TGTGCCAGTAGTACTAAAGGACAGGGTAGGACTGAAGCTTTCTTT. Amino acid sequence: CASSTKGQGRTEAFF.

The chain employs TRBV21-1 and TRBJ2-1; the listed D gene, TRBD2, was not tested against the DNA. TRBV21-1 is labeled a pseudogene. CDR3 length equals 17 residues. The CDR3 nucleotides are TGTGCCAGCAGCAAACATGAGGGTCAGCGGGAGAACAATGAGCAGTTCTTC. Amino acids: CASSKHEGQRENNEQFF.

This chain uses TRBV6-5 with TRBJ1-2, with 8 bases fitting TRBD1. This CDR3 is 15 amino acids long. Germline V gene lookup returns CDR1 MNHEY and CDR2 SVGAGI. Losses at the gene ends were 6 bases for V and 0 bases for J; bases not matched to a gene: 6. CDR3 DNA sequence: TGTGCCAGCAGCTTACAGGGGGTCACTAACTATGGCTACACCTTC. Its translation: CASSLQGVTNYGYTF.

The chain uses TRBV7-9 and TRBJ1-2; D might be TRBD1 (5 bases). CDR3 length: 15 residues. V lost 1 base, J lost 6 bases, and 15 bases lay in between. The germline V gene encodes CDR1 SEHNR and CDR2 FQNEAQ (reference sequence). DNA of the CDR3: TGTGCCAGCAGCTTAGAGGGTGGGGCGACGAATGGCTACACCTTC. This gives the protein CASSLEGGATNGYTF.

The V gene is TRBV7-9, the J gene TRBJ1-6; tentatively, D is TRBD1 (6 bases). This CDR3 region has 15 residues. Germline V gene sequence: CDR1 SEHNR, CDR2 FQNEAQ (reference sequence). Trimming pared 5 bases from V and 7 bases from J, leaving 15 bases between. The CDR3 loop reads CASSPTGSNNSPLHF. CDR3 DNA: TGTGCCAGCAGCCCAACAGGGTCGAACAATTCACCCCTCCACTTT.